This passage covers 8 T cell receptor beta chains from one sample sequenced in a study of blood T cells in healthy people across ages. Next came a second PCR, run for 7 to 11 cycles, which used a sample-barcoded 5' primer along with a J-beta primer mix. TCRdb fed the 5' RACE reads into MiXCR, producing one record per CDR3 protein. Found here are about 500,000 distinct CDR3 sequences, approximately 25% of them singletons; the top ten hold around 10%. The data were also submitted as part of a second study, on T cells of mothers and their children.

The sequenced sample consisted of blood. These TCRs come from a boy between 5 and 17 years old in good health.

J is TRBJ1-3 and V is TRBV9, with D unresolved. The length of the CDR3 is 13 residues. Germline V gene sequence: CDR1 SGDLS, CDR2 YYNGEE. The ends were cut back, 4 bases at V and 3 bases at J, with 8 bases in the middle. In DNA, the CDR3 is TGTGCCAGCAGCAACGAAGGTGGAAACACCATATATTTT. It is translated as CASSNEGGNTIYF.

The CDR3 spells CAIGDVGSNQPQHF. The CDR3 DNA follows: TGTGCCATCGGGGATGTAGGGAGCAATCAGCCCCAGCATTTT. This rearrangement joins TRBV10-3 to TRBJ1-5, with D unresolved. Germline assignment: CDR1 ENHRY and CDR2 SYGVKD. CDR3 length: 14 amino acids. V shed 8 bases and J shed 1 base, with 12 bases lying between them.

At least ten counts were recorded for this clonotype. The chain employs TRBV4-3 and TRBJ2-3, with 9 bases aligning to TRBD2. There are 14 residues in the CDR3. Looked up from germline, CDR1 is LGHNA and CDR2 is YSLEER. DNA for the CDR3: TGCGACCCACTCGGGACTAGCTTCCCAGATACGCAGTATTTT. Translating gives CDPLGTSFPDTQYF.

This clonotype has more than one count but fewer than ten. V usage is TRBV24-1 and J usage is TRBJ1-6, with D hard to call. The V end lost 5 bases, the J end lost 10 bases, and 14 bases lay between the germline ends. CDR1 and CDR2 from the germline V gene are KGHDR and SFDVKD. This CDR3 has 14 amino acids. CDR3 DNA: TGTGCCACCAGTGCCGCAAGACCCGGCTCACCCCTCCACTTT. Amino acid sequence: CATSAARPGSPLHF.

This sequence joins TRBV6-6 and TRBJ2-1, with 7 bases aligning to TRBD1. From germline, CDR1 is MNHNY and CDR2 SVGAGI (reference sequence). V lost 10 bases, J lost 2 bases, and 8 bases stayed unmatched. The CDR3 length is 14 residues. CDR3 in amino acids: CATQDRIPYNEQFF. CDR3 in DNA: TGTGCCACCCAGGACAGGATCCCCTACAATGAGCAGTTCTTC.

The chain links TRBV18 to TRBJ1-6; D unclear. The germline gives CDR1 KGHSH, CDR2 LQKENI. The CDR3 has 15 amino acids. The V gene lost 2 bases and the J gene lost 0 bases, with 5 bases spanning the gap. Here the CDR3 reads CASSPSISYNSPLHF. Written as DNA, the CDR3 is TGTGCCAGCTCACCATCAATCTCCTATAATTCACCCCTCCACTTT.

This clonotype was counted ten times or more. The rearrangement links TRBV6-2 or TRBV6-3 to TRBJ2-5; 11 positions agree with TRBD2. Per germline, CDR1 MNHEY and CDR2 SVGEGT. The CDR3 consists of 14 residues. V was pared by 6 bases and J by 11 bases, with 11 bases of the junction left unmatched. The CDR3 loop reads CASSLTGTSGGQYF. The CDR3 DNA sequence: TGTGCCAGCAGCTTGACCGGGACTAGCGGTGGACAGTACTTC.

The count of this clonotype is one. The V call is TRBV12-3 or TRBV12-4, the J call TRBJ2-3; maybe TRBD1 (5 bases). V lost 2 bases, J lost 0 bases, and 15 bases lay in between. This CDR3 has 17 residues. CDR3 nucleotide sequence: TGTGCCAGCAGTTTACTCCGGACACGCTTTAGCACAGATACGCAGTATTTT. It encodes CASSLLRTRFSTDTQYF.